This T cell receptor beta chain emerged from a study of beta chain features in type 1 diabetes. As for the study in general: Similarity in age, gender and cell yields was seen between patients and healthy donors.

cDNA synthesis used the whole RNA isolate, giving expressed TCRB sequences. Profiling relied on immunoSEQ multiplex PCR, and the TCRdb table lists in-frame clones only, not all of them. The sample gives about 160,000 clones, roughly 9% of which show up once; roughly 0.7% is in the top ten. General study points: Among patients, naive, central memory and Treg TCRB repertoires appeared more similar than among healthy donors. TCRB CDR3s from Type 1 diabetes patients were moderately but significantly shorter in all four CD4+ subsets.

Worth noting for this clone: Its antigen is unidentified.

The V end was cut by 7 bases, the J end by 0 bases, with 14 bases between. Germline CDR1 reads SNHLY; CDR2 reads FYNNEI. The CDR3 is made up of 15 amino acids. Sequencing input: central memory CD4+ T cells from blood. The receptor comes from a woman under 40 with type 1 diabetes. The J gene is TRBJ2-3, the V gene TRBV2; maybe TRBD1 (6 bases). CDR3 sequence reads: CASTKQGFSTDTQYF. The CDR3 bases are TGTGCCAGCACAAAACAGGGTTTCAGCACAGATACGCAGTATTTT.